This T cell receptor (beta chain) was recovered during a study of molecular identifiers for immune sequencing clone quantification. In the study overall: Naive CD8 RNA (roughly 18,000 or 92,000 cells) was divided into five aliquots, with four sequenced.

Study conclusions and caveats: Under 1% of molecules in naive cells, but over 98% of effector molecules, belonged to clones above 20 RNA copies. Spiked Jurkat TCR RNA originating from one cell could reportedly be identified amid approximately 900,000 naive cells.

Via MiXCR, TCRdb re-called the PCR reads, giving one row per CDR3 protein. Of over 60,000 distinct CDR3 sequences listed, around 19% are singletons. The germline V gene has CDR1 DFQATT and CDR2 SNEGSKA (reference sequence). V lost 3 bases to trimming and J lost 1 base, with 16 bases between them. The CDR3 has 15 residues. Naive CD8 T cells were picked out by sorting for CD8+CD4-CCR7+CD45RA+. The sample holds many counts of this clonotype. No antigen is known for it. The source of this sequence is a human donor in good health. Some libraries in this study had Jurkat cell RNA spiked in. The chain couples TRBV20-1 to TRBJ2-7; tentatively, D is TRBD1 (6 bases). Sequences were obtained from naive CD8+ T cells from blood, with Jurkat cell RNA spiked in. Subset denoted: FACS-sorted CD8+CD4-CCR7+CD45RA+ naive T cells. CDR3 nucleotide sequence: TGCAGTGCTAGTGCGGTGACAGGAATGTCCTACGAGCAGTACTTC. It yields the protein CSASAVTGMSYEQYF.